What follows are 22 T cell receptor beta chains derived from one specimen sequenced in a study of shared clonotypes between healthy human individuals. The protocol was immunoSEQ multiplex PCR, while the TCRdb copy is restricted to in-frame clones and leaves out a portion. The sample has roughly 1,000,000 clones, approximately 80% seen once. The source material was memory CD4+ T cells from PBMCs. The sample's subset: CD45RA-negative fraction. These receptors were collected from a man aged 18 to 30 in good health. Some clones in this sample may be carry-over from other donors' samples.

This clone was detected many times. This chain uses TRBV27 with TRBJ1-2; D gene uncertain. This CDR3 spans 14 amino acids. CDR1 and CDR2 (germline): MNHEY, SMNVEV (reference sequence). V was shortened by 6 bases and J by 2 bases, with 13 bases between the two germline ends. CDR3 residues: CASRLGTINYGYTF. The CDR3 nucleotides read TGTGCCAGCAGGCTTGGAACAATAAACTATGGCTACACCTTC.

The chain recombines TRBV18 with TRBJ2-4; D is possibly TRBD1 (5 bases). The CDR3 length is 12 residues. The V gene's germline CDR1 is KGHSH and CDR2 LQKENI. Trimming left V 4 bases short and J 10 bases short, with 11 bases between. This chain's CDR3 is CASSRDSHIQYF. The DNA for the CDR3 is TGTGCCAGCTCACGTGACAGCCATATTCAGTACTTC. Drawing the rest from reference TRBV18 and TRBJ2-4, the complete variable domain is NAGVMQNPRHLVRRRGQEARLRCSPMKGHSHVYWYRQLPEEGLKFMVYLQKENIIDESGMPKERFSAEFPKEGPSILRIQQVVRGDSAAYFCASSRDSHIQYFGAGTRLSVL.

V gene TRBV2 combines with J gene TRBJ2-1; no clear D gene. From germline, CDR1 is SNHLY and CDR2 FYNNEI. This CDR3 has 11 amino acids. The V end was cut by 5 bases, the J end by 5 bases, with 4 bases between. The CDR3 sequence: CASSTDNEQFF. As DNA, the CDR3 is TGTGCCAGCAGTACGGACAATGAGCAGTTCTTC.

The chain carries TRBV2 and TRBJ2-7, with D unresolved. From germline, CDR1 is SNHLY and CDR2 FYNNEI. V dropped 5 bases and J dropped 1 base, with 12 bases sitting between them. The CDR3 covers 14 residues. CDR3 residues: CASSYSGSSYEQYF. CDR3 coding DNA: TGTGCCAGCAGTTACTCGGGCTCTTCCTACGAGCAGTACTTC. The full variable domain, completed using reference TRBV2 and TRBJ2-7, is EPEVTQTPSHQVTQMGQEVILRCVPISNHLYFYWYRQILGQKVEFLVSFYNNEISEKSEIFDDQFSVERPDGSNFTLKIRSTKLEDSAMYFCASSYSGSSYEQYFGPGTRLTVT.

The V gene is TRBV9, the J gene TRBJ2-5; TRBD1 matches 8 bases. Germline lookup yields CDR1 SGDLS and CDR2 YYNGEE. V was pared by 4 bases and J by 5 bases, with 10 bases of the junction left unmatched. There are 15 residues in the CDR3. The CDR3 protein is CASSPRTGYGETQYF. CDR3 sequence (DNA): TGTGCCAGCAGCCCCAGGACAGGGTACGGGGAGACCCAGTACTTC.

The genes are TRBV14 and TRBJ2-4; D call uncertain. Trimming removed 1 base at V and 1 base at J, with 5 bases between. Germline-derived CDR1 and CDR2 are SGHDN and FVKESK. The CDR3 spans 14 residues. The CDR3 region is CASSQGWAKNIQYF. Here the CDR3 DNA reads TGTGCCAGCAGCCAAGGGTGGGCCAAAAACATTCAGTACTTC.

V is TRBV10-1 and J is TRBJ2-2; the D call may be TRBD1 or TRBD2 (5 bases each). Trimming removed 3 bases at V and 7 bases at J, with 18 bases between. Germline V gene data show CDR1 as WNHNN and CDR2 as SYGVQD (reference sequence). The CDR3 consists of 16 residues. CDR3 sequence (DNA): TGCGCCAGCAGTGACCTCGCTCGGGACGGTGGCGGGGAGCTGTTTTTT. Its protein product is CASSDLARDGGGELFF.

J is TRBJ1-3 and V is TRBV5-4, with D uncertain. Trimming took off 0 bases at V and 0 bases at J, with 10 bases between the two ends. This CDR3 spans 16 amino acids. Per germline, CDR1 SGHNT and CDR2 YYREEE (reference sequence). The CDR3 here is CASSLGQGNSGNTIYF. CDR3 DNA: TGTGCCAGCAGCTTGGGGCAAGGAAACTCTGGAAACACCATATATTTT.

The chain links TRBV25-1 to TRBJ1-1; the D gene is possibly TRBD1 (5 bases). The V end was cut by 6 bases, the J end by 4 bases, with 21 bases between. This CDR3 contains 16 residues. Looked up from germline, CDR1 is MGHDK and CDR2 is SYGVNS. The CDR3 reads CASSPPGTRVGTEAFF. The CDR3 DNA sequence: TGTGCCAGCAGCCCCCCGGGGACGAGGGTGGGCACTGAAGCTTTCTTT.

V and J are TRBV30 and TRBJ1-4; D is possibly TRBD1 (5 bases). The V gene lost 1 base and the J gene lost 7 bases, with 13 bases spanning the gap. The CDR3 is 14 amino acids. Germline lookup yields CDR1 GTSNPN and CDR2 SVGIG (reference sequence). In DNA form, the CDR3 reads TGTGCCTGGAGTGAGCGGGGGGGGATTGAAAAACTGTTTTTT. Protein sequence: CAWSERGGIEKLFF.

The V gene is TRBV6-1, the J gene TRBJ2-7; D call uncertain. Trimming pared 7 bases from V and 2 bases from J, leaving 18 bases between. The CDR3 spans 15 residues. The V gene's germline CDR1 is MNHNS and CDR2 SASEGT. The CDR3 is CASMPGPGPTYEQYF. The CDR3 region has the DNA TGTGCCAGCATGCCCGGCCCGGGCCCGACCTACGAGCAGTACTTC.

J is TRBJ2-3 and V is TRBV7-9; a possible D gene is TRBD1 (6 bases). The CDR3 has 16 amino acids. The V end was cut by 6 bases, the J end by 5 bases, with 21 bases between. CDR1 and CDR2 (germline): SEHNR, FQNEAQ (reference sequence). The CDR3 loop reads CASRARTDVGRDTQYF. CDR3 DNA: TGTGCCAGCAGGGCCCGGACAGACGTTGGGAGAGATACGCAGTATTTT.

The gene calls are TRBV6-1 and TRBJ2-1, with a possible D match to TRBD2 (7 bases). This CDR3 spans 15 amino acids. V was cut by 6 bases and J by 1 base, with 13 bases left in between. CDR1 is MNHNS, CDR2 SASEGT, per germline. The CDR3 region has the DNA TGTGCCAGCAGGGCGGGGGCGGCTTCCTACAATGAGCAGTTCTTC. Protein sequence: CASRAGAASYNEQFF.

The chain combines TRBV6-1 with TRBJ1-2, with a weak D call TRBD1 (5 bases). The CDR3 length is 15 residues. The V and J ends lost 2 bases and 8 bases respectively, with 18 bases between them. Germline V lookup: CDR1 MNHNS, CDR2 SASEGT. The CDR3 region is CASSEKEGRVGGYTF. The CDR3 nucleotides read TGTGCCAGCAGTGAAAAGGAGGGCAGGGTAGGAGGCTACACCTTC.

This sequence joins TRBV19 and TRBJ2-1, with 10 bases lining up with TRBD2. Germline V CDR1 and CDR2: LNHDA, SQIVND (reference sequence). The CDR3 covers 15 residues. With V trimmed by 4 bases and J by 2 bases, 2 bases remained unmatched. The CDR3 DNA reads TGTGCCAGTAGTAAACTAGCGGGGCCCTACAATGAGCAGTTCTTC. This encodes CASSKLAGPYNEQFF.

This chain uses TRBV2 with TRBJ2-1; 9 bases are a match to TRBD2. V gave up 7 bases and J gave up 7 bases; unmatched junction bases: 8. From germline, CDR1 is SNHLY and CDR2 FYNNEI. There are 14 residues in the CDR3. The CDR3 reads CASTGAGGVNEQFF. CDR3 DNA sequence: TGTGCCAGCACGGGAGCGGGAGGCGTGAATGAGCAGTTCTTC.

This chain links TRBV30 with TRBJ2-7, with D perhaps matching TRBD1 (6 bases). Germline-derived CDR1 and CDR2 are GTSNPN and SVGIG (reference sequence). The CDR3 runs 15 residues. Trimming left V 2 bases short and J 1 base short, with 15 bases between. Here the CDR3 DNA reads TGTGCCTGGAGTAGTGTGGGGGCAGGGTCCTACGAGCAGTACTTC. Its protein product is CAWSSVGAGSYEQYF. Using reference TRBV30 and TRBJ2-7 for the parts outside the CDR3, the full variable domain is SQTIHQWPATLVQPVGSPLSLECTVEGTSNPNLYWYRQAAGRGLQLLFYSVGIGQISSEVPQNLSASRPQDRQFILSSKKLLLSDSGFYLCAWSSVGAGSYEQYFGPGTRLTVT.

The chain joins TRBV5-1 to TRBJ2-7, with 10 bases identical to TRBD2. V trimming: 1 base; J trimming: 2 bases; junction bases outside the gene matches: 9. Germline CDR1 reads SGHRS; CDR2 reads YFSETQ. The CDR3 spans 17 residues. CDR3 nucleotides: TGCGCCAGCAGCTTGAACCCTCTAGCGGGAGCCCCCTACGAGCAGTACTTC. As protein: CASSLNPLAGAPYEQYF.

The chain couples TRBV30 to TRBJ2-5; possible D gene TRBD1, 5 bases. The CDR3 has 11 amino acids. CDR1 is GTSNPN, CDR2 SVGIG, per germline (reference sequence). Between the trimmed V and J ends, which lost 3 bases and 8 bases, there was a span of 10 bases. The CDR3 is CAWSERGTQYF. Written as DNA, the CDR3 is TGTGCCTGGAGCGAAAGGGGAACCCAGTACTTC.

The V gene is TRBV4-3, the J gene TRBJ2-7; 7 bases match TRBD1. Looked up from germline, CDR1 is LGHNA and CDR2 is YSLEER. The CDR3 has 14 residues. The V and J ends lost 4 bases and 4 bases, in that order; junction bases with no gene match: 7. CDR3 loop: CASSPQGQMYEQYF. As DNA, the CDR3 is TGCGCCAGCAGCCCCCAGGGACAGATGTACGAGCAGTACTTC.

This clone was seen once. V is TRBV10-3 and J is TRBJ1-5, with D uncertain. The CDR3 sequence is 13 residues long. Trimming removed 10 bases from V and 0 bases from J, with 10 bases in between. Looked up from germline, CDR1 is ENHRY and CDR2 is SYGVKD. For the CDR3, the DNA is TGTGCCAGCCGAGTAAATAGCAATCAGCCCCAGCATTTT. Translated, it gives CASRVNSNQPQHF.

This chain links TRBV28 with TRBJ2-1, with 13 bases aligning to TRBD2. Looked up from germline, CDR1 is MDHEN and CDR2 is SYDVKM. V lost 7 bases and J lost 9; bases outside the gene matches: 18. The CDR3 totals 18 residues. The CDR3 reads CASKSRVGRTSGRSEQFF. Written as DNA, the CDR3 is TGTGCCAGCAAGAGTCGGGTGGGACGGACTAGCGGGAGAAGTGAGCAGTTCTTC.